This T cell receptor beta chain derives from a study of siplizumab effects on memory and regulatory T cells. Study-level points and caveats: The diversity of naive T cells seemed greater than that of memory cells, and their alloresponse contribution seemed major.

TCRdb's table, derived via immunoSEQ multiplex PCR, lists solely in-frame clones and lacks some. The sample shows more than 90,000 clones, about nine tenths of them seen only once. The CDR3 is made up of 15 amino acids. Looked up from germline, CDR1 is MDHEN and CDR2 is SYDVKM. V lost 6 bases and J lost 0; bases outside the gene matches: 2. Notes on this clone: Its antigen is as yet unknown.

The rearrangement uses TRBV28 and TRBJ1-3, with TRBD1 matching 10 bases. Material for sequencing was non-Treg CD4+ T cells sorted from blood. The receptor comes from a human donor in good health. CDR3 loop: CASSRTGGSGNTIYF. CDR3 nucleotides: TGTGCCAGCAGCCGGACAGGGGGCTCTGGAAACACCATATATTTT.